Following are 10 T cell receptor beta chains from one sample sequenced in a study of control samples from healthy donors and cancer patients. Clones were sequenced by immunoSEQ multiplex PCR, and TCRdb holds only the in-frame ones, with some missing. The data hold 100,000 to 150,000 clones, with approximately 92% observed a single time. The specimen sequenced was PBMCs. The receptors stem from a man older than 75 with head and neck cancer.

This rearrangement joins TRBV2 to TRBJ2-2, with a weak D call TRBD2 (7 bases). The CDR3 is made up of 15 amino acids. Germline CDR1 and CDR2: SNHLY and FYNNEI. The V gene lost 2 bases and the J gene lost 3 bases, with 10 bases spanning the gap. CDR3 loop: CASSEWGGHTGELFF. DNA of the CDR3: TGTGCCAGCAGTGAATGGGGGGGCCACACCGGGGAGCTGTTTTTT. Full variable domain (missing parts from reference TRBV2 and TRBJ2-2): EPEVTQTPSHQVTQMGQEVILRCVPISNHLYFYWYRQILGQKVEFLVSFYNNEISEKSEIFDDQFSVERPDGSNFTLKIRSTKLEDSAMYFCASSEWGGHTGELFFGEGSRLTVL.

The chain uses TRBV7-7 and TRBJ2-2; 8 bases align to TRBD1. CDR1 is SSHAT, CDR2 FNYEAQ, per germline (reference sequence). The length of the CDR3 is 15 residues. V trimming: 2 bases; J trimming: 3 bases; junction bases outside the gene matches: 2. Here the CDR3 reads CASSLQGADTGELFF. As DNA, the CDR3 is TGTGCCAGCAGCTTACAGGGGGCGGACACCGGGGAGCTGTTTTTT.

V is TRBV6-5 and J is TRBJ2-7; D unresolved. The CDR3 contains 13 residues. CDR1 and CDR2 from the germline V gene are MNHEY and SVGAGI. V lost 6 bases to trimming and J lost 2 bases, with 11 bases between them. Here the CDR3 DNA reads TGTGCCAGCAGGGCTGACGGAACCTACGAGCAGTACTTC. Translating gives CASRADGTYEQYF.

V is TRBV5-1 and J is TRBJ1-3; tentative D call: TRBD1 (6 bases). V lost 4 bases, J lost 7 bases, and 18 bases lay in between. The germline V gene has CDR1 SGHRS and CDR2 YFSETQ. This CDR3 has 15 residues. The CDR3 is CASSPDRPERNTIYF. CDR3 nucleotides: TGCGCCAGCAGCCCTGACAGGCCCGAGAGGAACACCATATATTTT.

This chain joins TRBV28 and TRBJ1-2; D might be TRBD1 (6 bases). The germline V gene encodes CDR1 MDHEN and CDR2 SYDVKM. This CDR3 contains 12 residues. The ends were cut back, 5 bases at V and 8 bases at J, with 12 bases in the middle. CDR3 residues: CASSGQSRGYTF. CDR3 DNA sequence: TGTGCCAGCAGTGGACAGAGCCGGGGCTACACCTTC.

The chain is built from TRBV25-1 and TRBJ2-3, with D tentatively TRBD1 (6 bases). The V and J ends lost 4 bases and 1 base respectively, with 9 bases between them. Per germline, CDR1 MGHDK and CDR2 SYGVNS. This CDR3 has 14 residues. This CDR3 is CASSAWTGTDTQYF. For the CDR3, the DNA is TGTGCCAGCAGTGCCTGGACAGGCACAGATACGCAGTATTTT.

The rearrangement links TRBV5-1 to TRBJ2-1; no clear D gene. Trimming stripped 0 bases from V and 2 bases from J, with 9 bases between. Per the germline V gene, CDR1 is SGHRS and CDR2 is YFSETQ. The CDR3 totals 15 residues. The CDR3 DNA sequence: TGCGCCAGCAGCTTGGAACCGGGCACCTACAATGAGCAGTTCTTC. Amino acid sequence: CASSLEPGTYNEQFF.

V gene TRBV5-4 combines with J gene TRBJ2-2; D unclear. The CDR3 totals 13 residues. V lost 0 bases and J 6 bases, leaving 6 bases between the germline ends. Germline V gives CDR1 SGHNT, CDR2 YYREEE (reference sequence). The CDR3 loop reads CASSLARSGELFF. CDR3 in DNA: TGTGCCAGCAGCTTGGCCCGGTCCGGGGAGCTGTTTTTT.

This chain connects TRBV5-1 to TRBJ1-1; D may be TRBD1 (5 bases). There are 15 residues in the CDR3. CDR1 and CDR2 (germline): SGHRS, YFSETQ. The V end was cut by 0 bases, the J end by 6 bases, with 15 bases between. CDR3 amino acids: CASSLGVRVRPEAFF. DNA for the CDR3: TGCGCCAGCAGCTTGGGCGTCAGGGTACGTCCTGAAGCTTTCTTT.

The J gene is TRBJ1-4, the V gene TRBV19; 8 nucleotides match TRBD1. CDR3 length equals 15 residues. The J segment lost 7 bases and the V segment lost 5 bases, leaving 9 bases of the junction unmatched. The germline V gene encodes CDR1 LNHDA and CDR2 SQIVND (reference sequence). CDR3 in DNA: TGTGCCAGTAGTTCTGGACAGGGTATCGGTGAAAAACTGTTTTTT. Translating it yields CASSSGQGIGEKLFF.